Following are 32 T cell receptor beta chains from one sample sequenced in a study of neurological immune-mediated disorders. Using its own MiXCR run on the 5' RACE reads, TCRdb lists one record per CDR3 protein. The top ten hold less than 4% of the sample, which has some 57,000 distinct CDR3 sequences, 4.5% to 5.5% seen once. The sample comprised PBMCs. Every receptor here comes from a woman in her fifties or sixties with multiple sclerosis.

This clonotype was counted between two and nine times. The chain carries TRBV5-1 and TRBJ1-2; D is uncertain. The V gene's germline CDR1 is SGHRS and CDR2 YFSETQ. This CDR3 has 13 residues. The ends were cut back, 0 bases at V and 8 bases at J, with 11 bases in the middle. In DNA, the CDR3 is TGCGCCAGCAGCTTGGGATACAGAATGGGCTACACCTTC. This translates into CASSLGYRMGYTF. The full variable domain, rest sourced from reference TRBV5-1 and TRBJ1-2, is KAGVTQTPRYLIKTRGQQVTLSCSPISGHRSVSWYQQTPGQGLQFLFEYFSETQRNKGNFPGRFSGRQFSNSRSEMNVSTLELGDSALYLCASSLGYRMGYTFGSGTRLTVV.

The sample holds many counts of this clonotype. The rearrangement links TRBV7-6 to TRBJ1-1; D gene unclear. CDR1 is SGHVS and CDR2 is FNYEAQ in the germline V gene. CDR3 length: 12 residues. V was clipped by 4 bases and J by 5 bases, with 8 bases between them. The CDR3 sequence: CASSSVGTEAFF. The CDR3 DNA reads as TGTGCCAGCAGCTCGGTCGGGACTGAAGCTTTCTTT.

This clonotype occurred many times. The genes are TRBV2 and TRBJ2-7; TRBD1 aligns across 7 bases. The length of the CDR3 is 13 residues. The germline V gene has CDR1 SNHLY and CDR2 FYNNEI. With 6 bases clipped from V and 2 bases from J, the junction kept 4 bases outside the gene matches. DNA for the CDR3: TGTGCCAGCAGCCGGGACAGAGCCTACGAGCAGTACGTC. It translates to CASSRDRAYEQYV.

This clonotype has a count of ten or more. The CDR3: CASSLGQGDSPLHF. CDR3 coding DNA: TGCGCCAGCAGCCTGGGACAGGGGGATTCACCCCTCCACTTT. The rearrangement joins TRBV4-1 to TRBJ1-6; 11 positions agree with TRBD1. With V trimmed by 4 bases and J by 8 bases, 1 base remained unmatched. The CDR3 loop spans 14 amino acids. Germline V gene data show CDR1 as MGHRA and CDR2 as YSYEKL.

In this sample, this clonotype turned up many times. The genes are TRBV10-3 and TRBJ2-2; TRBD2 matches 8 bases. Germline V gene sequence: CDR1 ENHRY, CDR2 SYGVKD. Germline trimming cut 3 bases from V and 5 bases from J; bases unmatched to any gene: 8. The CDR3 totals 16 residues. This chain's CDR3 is CAISETGGVVTGELFF. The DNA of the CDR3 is TGTGCCATCAGTGAAACGGGGGGGGTCGTAACCGGGGAGCTGTTTTTT.

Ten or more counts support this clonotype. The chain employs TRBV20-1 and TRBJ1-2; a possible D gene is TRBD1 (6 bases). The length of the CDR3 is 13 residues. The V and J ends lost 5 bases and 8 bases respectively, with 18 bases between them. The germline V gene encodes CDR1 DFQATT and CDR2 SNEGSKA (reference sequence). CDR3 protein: CSAGGHSGRGYTF. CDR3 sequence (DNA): TGCAGTGCTGGGGGACACTCTGGACGCGGCTACACCTTC.

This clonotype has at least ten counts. The CDR3 reads CAISLTGTGGETQYF. DNA of the CDR3: TGTGCCATCAGTCTTACCGGGACAGGGGGAGAGACCCAGTACTTC. The chain combines TRBV10-3 with TRBJ2-5; 11 nucleotides line up with TRBD1. CDR3 length: 15 residues. J lost 4 bases, V lost 5 bases, and 6 bases had no gene match. The germline V gene encodes CDR1 ENHRY and CDR2 SYGVKD.

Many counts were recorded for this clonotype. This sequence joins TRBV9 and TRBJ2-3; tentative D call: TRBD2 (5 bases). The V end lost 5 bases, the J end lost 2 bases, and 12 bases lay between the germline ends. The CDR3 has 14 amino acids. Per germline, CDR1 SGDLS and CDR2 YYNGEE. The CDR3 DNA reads TGTGCCAGCAGTGCGGACTTATTCACAGATACGCAGTATTTT. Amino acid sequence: CASSADLFTDTQYF.

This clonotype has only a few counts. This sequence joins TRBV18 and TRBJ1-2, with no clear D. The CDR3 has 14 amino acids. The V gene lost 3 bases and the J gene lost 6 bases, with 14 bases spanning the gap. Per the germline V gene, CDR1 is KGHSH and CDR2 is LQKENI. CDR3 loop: CASSPRKYGNGYTF. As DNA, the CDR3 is TGTGCCAGCTCACCCCGAAAGTACGGTAATGGCTACACCTTC.

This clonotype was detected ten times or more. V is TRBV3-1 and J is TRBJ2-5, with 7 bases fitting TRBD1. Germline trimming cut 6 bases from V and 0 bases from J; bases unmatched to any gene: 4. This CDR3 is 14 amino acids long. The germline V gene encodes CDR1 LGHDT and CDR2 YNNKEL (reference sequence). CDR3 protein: CASSLQGNQETQYF. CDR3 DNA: TGTGCCAGCAGTCTACAGGGGAACCAAGAGACCCAGTACTTC.

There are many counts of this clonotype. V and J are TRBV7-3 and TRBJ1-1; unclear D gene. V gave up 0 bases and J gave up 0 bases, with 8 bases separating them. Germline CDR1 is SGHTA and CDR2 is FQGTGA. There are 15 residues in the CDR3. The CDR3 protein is CASSLTGGLNTEAFF. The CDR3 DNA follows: TGTGCCAGCAGCTTAACAGGAGGTCTGAACACTGAAGCTTTCTTT.

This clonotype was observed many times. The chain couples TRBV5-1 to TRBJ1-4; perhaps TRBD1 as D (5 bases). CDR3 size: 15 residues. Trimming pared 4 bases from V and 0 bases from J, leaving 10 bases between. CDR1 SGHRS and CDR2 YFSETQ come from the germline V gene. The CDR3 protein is CASSVTDATNEKLFF. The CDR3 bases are TGCGCCAGCAGCGTGACAGACGCAACTAATGAAAAACTGTTTTTT. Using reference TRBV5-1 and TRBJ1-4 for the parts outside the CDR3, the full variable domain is KAGVTQTPRYLIKTRGQQVTLSCSPISGHRSVSWYQQTPGQGLQFLFEYFSETQRNKGNFPGRFSGRQFSNSRSEMNVSTLELGDSALYLCASSVTDATNEKLFFGSGTQLSVL.

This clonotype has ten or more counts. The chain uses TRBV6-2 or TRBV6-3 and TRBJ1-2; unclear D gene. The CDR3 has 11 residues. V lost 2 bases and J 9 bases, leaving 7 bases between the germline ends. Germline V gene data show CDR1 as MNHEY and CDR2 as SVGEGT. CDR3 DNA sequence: TGTGCCAGCAGTTACGCAGGAAGCTACACCTTC. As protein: CASSYAGSYTF.

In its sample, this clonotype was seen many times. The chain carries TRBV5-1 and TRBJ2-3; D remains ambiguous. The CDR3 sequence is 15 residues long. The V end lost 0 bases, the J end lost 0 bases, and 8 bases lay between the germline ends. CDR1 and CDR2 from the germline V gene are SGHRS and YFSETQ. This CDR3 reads CASSLGARSTDTQYF. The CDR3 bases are TGCGCCAGCAGCTTGGGGGCACGCAGCACAGATACGCAGTATTTT.

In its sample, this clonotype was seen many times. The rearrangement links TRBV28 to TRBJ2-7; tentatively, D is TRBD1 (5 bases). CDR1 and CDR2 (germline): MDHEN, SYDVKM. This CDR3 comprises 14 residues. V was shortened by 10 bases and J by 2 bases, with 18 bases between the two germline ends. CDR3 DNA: TGTGCCACAAGTTGGGGCGATTCGACCTACGAGCAGTACTTC. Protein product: CATSWGDSTYEQYF.

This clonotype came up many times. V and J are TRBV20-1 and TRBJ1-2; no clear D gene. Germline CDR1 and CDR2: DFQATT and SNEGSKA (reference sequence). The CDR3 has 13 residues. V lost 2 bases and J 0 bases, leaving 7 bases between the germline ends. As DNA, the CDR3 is TGCAGTGCTAGAACACTTCCTAACTATGGCTACACCTTC. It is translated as CSARTLPNYGYTF.

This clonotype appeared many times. Here the CDR3 reads CASSFRRQGHSTDTQYF. CDR3 coding DNA: TGTGCCAGCAGTTTTCGACGTCAGGGCCATAGCACAGATACGCAGTATTTT. The chain is built from TRBV12-3 or TRBV12-4 and TRBJ2-3; possibly TRBD1 for D (5 bases). V was shortened by 3 bases and J by 0 bases, with 16 bases between the two germline ends. The CDR3 covers 17 residues.

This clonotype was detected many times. The CDR3 bases are TGTGCCAGCAGCGTAGACGGGGGTGGCGGGGAGCTGTTTTTT. This codes for CASSVDGGGGELFF. J is TRBJ2-2 and V is TRBV9, with D tentatively TRBD2 (6 bases). The CDR3 length is 14 residues. Trimming stripped 0 bases from V and 7 bases from J, with 10 bases between. Germline CDR1 reads SGDLS; CDR2 reads YYNGEE.

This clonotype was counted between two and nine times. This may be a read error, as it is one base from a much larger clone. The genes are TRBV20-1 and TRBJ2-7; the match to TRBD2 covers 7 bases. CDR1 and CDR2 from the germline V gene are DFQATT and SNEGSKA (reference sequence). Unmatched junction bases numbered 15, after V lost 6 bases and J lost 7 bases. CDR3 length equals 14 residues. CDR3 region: CSAGGARGRGEQYF. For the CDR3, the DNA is TGCAGTGCGGGAGGGGCTAGAGGGAGAGGGGAGCAGTACTTC.

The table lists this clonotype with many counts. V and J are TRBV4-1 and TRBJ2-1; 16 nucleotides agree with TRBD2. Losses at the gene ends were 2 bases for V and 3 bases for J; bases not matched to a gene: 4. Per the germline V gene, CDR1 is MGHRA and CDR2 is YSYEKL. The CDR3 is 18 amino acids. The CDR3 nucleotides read TGCGCCAGCAGCCAAACCGGGACTAGCGGGGGGGTCTACAATGAGCAGTTCTTC. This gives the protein CASSQTGTSGGVYNEQFF.

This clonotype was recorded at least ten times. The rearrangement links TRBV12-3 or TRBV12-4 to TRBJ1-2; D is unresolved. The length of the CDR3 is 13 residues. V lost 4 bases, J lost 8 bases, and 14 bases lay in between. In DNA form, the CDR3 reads TGTGCCAGCAGTTCCCGGGCTGGACGAGGCTACACCTTC. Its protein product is CASSSRAGRGYTF.

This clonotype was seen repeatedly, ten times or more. This chain's CDR3 is CASSFRQQETQYF. The CDR3 DNA is TGTGCCAGCAGTTTTAGGCAGCAAGAGACCCAGTACTTC. The chain couples TRBV12-3 or TRBV12-4 to TRBJ2-5; no reliable D call. The V gene lost 3 bases and the J gene lost 2 bases, with 7 bases spanning the gap. The CDR3 runs to 13 residues.

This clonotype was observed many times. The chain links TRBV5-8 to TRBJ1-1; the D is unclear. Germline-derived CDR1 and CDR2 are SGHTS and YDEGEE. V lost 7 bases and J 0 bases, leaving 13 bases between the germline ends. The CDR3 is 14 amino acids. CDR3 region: CASSQTRMNTEAFF. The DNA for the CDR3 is TGTGCCAGCTCGCAGACCCGAATGAACACTGAAGCTTTCTTT.

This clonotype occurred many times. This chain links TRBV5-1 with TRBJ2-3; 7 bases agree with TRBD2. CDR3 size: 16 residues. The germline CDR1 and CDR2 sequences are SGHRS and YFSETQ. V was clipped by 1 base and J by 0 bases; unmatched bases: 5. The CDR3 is CASSLTGRVSTDTQYF. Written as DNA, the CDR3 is TGCGCCAGCAGCTTGACGGGGAGGGTGAGCACAGATACGCAGTATTTT.

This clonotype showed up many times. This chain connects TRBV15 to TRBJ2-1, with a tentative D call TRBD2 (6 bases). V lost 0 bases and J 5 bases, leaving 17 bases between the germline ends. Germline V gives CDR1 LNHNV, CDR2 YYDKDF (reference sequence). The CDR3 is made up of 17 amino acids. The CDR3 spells CATSRDGLSIVNNEQFF. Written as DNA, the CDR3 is TGTGCCACCAGCAGAGACGGACTATCAATAGTGAACAATGAGCAGTTCTTC.

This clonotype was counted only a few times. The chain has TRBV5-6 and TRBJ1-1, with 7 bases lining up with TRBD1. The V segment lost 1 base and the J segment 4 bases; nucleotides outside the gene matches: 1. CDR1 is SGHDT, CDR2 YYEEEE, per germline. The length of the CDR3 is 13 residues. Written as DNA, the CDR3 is TGTGCCAGCAGCTTGAGGGACAGCACTGAAGCTTTCTTT. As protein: CASSLRDSTEAFF.

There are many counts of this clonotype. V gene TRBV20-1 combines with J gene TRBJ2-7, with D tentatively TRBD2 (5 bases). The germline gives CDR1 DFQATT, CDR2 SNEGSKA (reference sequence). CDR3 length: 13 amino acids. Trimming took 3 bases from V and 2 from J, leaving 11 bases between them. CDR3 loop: CSASRGLPYEQYF. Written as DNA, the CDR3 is TGCAGTGCTAGTCGAGGACTCCCCTACGAGCAGTACTTC.

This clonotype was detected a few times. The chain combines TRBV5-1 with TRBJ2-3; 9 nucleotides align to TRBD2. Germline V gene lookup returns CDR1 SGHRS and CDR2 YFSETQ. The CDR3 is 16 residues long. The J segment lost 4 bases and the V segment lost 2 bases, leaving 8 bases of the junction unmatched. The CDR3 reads CASSFGLAGTPDTQYF. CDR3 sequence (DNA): TGCGCCAGCAGCTTCGGGCTAGCGGGGACCCCAGATACGCAGTATTTT.

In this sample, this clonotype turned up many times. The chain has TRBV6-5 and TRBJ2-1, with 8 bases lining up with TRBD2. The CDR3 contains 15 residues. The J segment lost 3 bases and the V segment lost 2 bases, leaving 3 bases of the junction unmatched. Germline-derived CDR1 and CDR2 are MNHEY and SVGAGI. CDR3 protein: CASSYQSGGYNEQFF. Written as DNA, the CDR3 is TGTGCCAGCAGTTACCAGAGCGGGGGCTACAATGAGCAGTTCTTC.

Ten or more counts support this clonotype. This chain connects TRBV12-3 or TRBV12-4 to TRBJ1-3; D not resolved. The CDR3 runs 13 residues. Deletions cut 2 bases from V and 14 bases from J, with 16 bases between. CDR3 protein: CASSLSSGPPVYF. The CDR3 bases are TGTGCCAGCAGTTTATCGTCGGGCCCTCCAGTATATTTT.

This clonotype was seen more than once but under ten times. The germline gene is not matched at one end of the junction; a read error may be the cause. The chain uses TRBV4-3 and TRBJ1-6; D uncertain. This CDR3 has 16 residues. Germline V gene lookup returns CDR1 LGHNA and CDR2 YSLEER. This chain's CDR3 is CASSQEYGRVTSPLNF. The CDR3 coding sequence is TGCGCCAGCAGCCAAGAATATGGCCGCGTTACCTCACCCCTCAACTTT.

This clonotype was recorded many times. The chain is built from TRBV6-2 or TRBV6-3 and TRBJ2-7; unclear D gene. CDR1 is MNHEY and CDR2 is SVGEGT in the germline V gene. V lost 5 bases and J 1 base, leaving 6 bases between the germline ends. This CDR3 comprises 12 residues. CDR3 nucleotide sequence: TGTGCCAGCAGTCCCCCTTCCTACGAGCAGTACGTC. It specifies CASSPPSYEQYV.